This T cell receptor (beta chain) was documented in a study of T cells in Graves' hyperthyroidism and ophthalmopathy. This clonotype has only a few counts. No antigen is known for it. If no ophthalmopathy progression occurred within 18 months, Graves' hyperthyroidism was stable. Uncontrolled infection, other autoimmune disease, pregnancy or lactation disqualified patients from enrolment. The V segment lost 0 bases and the J segment 4 bases; nucleotides outside the gene matches: 8. The CDR3 extends over 16 amino acids. CDR1 and CDR2 from the germline V gene are SGHTS and YDEGEE. What was amplified from RNA transcripts were TCR beta CDR3 regions. First-round RT-PCR targeting the TCR CDR3 was performed with the HTBI primer set. TCRdb ran MiXCR on the multiplex PCR reads and lists one entry per CDR3 protein. This sample carries about 740,000 distinct CDR3 sequences, 13% to 15% of them seen once, and the ten largest clones take roughly a tenth.

Study-level results: The blood repertoire included most of the expanded thyroid clonotypes above 0.001.

This TCR was recovered from a woman between 18 and 30 years old with Graves' hyperthyroidism. This chain joins TRBV5-8 and TRBJ2-3, with 7 bases identical to TRBD2. Material: blood. CDR3: CASSLVRTSQADTQYF. The CDR3 DNA reads TGTGCCAGCAGCTTGGTGCGGACTAGTCAAGCAGATACGCAGTATTTT.